This T cell receptor beta chain derives from a study of cytomegalovirus exposure and HLA in healthy donors. Study-wide results and limits: First-cohort TCR clusters tended to co-occur in the approximately 130 validation repertoires, a later analysis found. According to the study, 160 or so TCR beta chains were cytomegalovirus-associated. Using the classifier, cytomegalovirus status was reportedly diagnosed with high specificity and sensitivity. Rarity marked most TCR sequences, yet some public TCRs occurred in many donors.

Points on this clone: Its antigen is as yet unknown.

The method was immunoSEQ multiplex PCR; TCRdb's version includes in-frame clones alone and lacks a portion of them. Here the sample spans 50,000 to 80,000 clones, about 89% being singletons. Sequences were obtained from PBMCs. The origin of this receptor is a woman aged 18 to 35 in good health and CMV-seronegative.

CDR3 DNA: TGTGCCAGCAGCTTACAGGGCTGGCGGGGGGAGTCGTGGACCGGGGAGCTGTTTTTT. Its translation: CASSLQGWRGESWTGELFF. The chain combines TRBV7-2 with TRBJ2-2, with 8 bases that match TRBD2. V trimming: 2 bases; J trimming: 5 bases; junction bases outside the gene matches: 16. The CDR3 is made up of 19 amino acids. Germline-derived CDR1 and CDR2 are SGHTA and FQGNSA.